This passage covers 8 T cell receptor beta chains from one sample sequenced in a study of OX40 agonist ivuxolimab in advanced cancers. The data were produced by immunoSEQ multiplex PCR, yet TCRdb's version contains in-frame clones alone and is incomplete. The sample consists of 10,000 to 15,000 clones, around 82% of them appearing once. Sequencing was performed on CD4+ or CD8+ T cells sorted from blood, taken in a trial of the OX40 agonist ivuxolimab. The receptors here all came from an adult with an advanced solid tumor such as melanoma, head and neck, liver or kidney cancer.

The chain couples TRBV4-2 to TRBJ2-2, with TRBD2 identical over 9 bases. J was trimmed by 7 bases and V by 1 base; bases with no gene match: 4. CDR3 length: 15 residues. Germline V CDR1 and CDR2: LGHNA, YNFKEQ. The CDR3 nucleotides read TGTGCCAGCAGCCAAGGACTAGCGGTCAACGGGGAGCTGTTTTTT. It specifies CASSQGLAVNGELFF.

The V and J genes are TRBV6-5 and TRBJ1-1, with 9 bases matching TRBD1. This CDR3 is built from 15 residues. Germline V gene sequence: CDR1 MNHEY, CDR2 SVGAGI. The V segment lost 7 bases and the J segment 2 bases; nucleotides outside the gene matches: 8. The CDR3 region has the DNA TGTGCCAGCAAAATTTACAGGGGGCTAAACACTGAAGCTTTCTTT. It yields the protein CASKIYRGLNTEAFF.

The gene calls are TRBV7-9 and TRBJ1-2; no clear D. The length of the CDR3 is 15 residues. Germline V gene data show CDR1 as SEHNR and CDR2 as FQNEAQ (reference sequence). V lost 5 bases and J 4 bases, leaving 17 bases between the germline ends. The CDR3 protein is CASSPRVGVSYGYTF. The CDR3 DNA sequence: TGTGCCAGCAGCCCCCGGGTAGGAGTATCCTATGGCTACACCTTC. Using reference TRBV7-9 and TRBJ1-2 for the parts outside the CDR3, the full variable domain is DTGVSQNPRHKITKRGQNVTFRCDPISEHNRLYWYRQTLGQGPEFLTYFQNEAQLEKSRLLSDRFSAERPKGSFSTLEIQRTEQGDSAMYLCASSPRVGVSYGYTFGSGTRLTVV.

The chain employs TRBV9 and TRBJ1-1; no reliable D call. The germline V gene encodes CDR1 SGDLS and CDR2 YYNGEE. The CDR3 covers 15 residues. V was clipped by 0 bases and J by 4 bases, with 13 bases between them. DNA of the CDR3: TGTGCCAGCAGCGTAGAGCCGGGATGGAGCACTGAAGCTTTCTTT. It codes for CASSVEPGWSTEAFF.

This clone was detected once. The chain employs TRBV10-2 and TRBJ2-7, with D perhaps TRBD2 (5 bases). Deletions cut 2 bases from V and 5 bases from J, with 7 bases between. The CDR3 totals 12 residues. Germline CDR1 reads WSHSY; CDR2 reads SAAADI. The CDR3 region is CASSEGRDEQYF. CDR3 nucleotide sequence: TGCGCCAGCAGTGAGGGGCGGGACGAGCAGTACTTC.

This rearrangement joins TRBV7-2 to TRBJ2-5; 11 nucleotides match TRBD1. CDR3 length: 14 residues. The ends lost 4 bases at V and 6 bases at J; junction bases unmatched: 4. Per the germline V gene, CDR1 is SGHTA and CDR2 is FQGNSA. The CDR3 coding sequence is TGTGCCAGCAGCTGGACAGGGGGCGGGAAGACCCAGTACTTC. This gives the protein CASSWTGGGKTQYF.

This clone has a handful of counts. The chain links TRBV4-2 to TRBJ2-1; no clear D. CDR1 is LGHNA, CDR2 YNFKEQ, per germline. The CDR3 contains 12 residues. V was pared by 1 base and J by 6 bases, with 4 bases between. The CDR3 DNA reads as TGTGCCAGCAGCCAAGTAAGCAATGAGCAGTTCTTC. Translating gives CASSQVSNEQFF.

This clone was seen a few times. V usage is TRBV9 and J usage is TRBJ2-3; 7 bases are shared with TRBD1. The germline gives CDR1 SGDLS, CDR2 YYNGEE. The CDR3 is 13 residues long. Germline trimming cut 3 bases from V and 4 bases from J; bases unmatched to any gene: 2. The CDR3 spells CASSDTGADTQYF. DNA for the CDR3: TGTGCCAGCAGCGATACAGGGGCAGATACGCAGTATTTT.